The rows below give T cell receptor beta chains drawn from one sample of a study of OX40 agonist ivuxolimab in advanced cancers. This table comes from immunoSEQ multiplex PCR, and its TCRdb copy is limited to in-frame clones, with some not included. The repertoire has approximately 82,000 clones, roughly 88% of them found once; the top ten carry about 0.76%. The material sequenced was CD4+ or CD8+ T cells sorted from blood, taken in a trial of the OX40 agonist ivuxolimab. These receptors originate from an adult with an advanced solid tumor such as melanoma, head and neck, liver or kidney cancer. Both conserved end residues are part of each CDR3. The D gene is left open where the match is weak. Not all rows give a size; the values are once, few, many and, for expanded clones, a class.

clone_size	v_call	d_call	cdr3_length	j_call	cdr3_nt	cdr3_aa
-	TRBV9	-	15	TRBJ1-1	TGTGCCAGCAGCCCCACCGGTCAGGGAAACACTGAAGCTTTCTTT	CASSPTGQGNTEAFF
few	TRBV18	-	15	TRBJ2-7	TGTGCCAGCTCACCGGGACCCCGTGTTCGCTACGAGCAGTACTTC	CASSPGPRVRYEQYF
-	TRBV6-6	-	14	TRBJ2-5	TGTGCCAGCAGTCCCCCCCTGGGGACGGAGACCCAGTACTTC	CASSPPLGTETQYF
-	TRBV9	-	14	TRBJ2-7	TGTGCCAGCAGCGTAAGGACCGGGGCGGGGGAGCAGTACTTC	CASSVRTGAGEQYF
-	TRBV29-1	-	10	TRBJ1-1	TGCAGCGTGCGGGTTCGGGAAGCTTTCTTT	CSVRVREAFF
-	TRBV2	-	11	TRBJ2-5	TGTGCCAGCAGTGTCAGCAAGACCCAGTACTTC	CASSVSKTQYF
-	TRBV4-1	-	15	TRBJ1-2	TGCGCCAGCAGCCAAGAAGGGACGGGGTCTTATGGCTACACCTTC	CASSQEGTGSYGYTF
-	TRBV7-2	-	13	TRBJ1-1	TGTGCCAGCAGCTTAGGTTGGGACCCTGAAGCTTTCTTT	CASSLGWDPEAFF
-	TRBV9	-	13	TRBJ1-1	TGTGCCAGCAGCCCCAGAACACACACTGAAGCTTTCTTT	CASSPRTHTEAFF
-	TRBV28	TRBD1	15	TRBJ1-5	TGTGCCAGCAGTTCGGACAGGTTCCTTAATCAGCCCCAGCATTTT	CASSSDRFLNQPQHF
once	TRBV6-1	TRBD2	15	TRBJ2-1	TGTGCCAGCAGTGCTTGGACTAGCGGGAGCAATGAGCAGTTCTTC	CASSAWTSGSNEQFF
once	TRBV18	-	14	TRBJ2-3	TGTGCCAGCTCACCACCCTCAAAACCAGATACGCAGTATTTT	CASSPPSKPDTQYF
once	TRBV28	TRBD2	17	TRBJ2-3	TGTGCCAACCAGACTAGCGGGTCCTCGAGAGGCGCAGATACGCAGTATTTT	CANQTSGSSRGADTQYF
-	TRBV7-6	-	14	TRBJ1-5	TGTGCCAGCAGCTTAAGGGGTGATGGTCAGCCCCAGCATTTT	CASSLRGDGQPQHF
-	TRBV18	TRBD1	13	TRBJ1-5	TGTGCCAGCTCAGCTACAGGGGGTCAGCCCCAGCATTTT	CASSATGGQPQHF
-	TRBV6-6	TRBD2	14	TRBJ2-3	TGTGCCAGCAGGACGTCGACTAGCGCAGATACGCAGTATTTT	CASRTSTSADTQYF
-	TRBV7-8	-	15	TRBJ2-1	TGTGCCAGCAGCCCCAGGAGCGATTCCTACAATGAGCAGTTCTTC	CASSPRSDSYNEQFF
-	TRBV28	-	14	TRBJ1-5	TGTGCCACCAAGGGTGGACAGTTCAATCAGCCCCAGCATTTT	CATKGGQFNQPQHF
few	TRBV2	-	14	TRBJ2-7	TGTGCCAGCAGTGAACGGCTAGCTCTAGGCGAGCAGTACTTC	CASSERLALGEQYF
-	TRBV28	TRBD2	16	TRBJ2-3	TGTGCCAGCAGTTCACCTAGCGGGGGGAGGCCAGATACGCAGTATTTT	CASSSPSGGRPDTQYF
-	TRBV28	-	14	TRBJ2-7	TGTGCCAGCAGACTTCAGGGTCCGGGCTACGAGCAGTACTTC	CASRLQGPGYEQYF
-	TRBV4-1	-	16	TRBJ2-1	TGCGCCAGCAGCCAAGAGCCACAAAGCTCCTACAATGAGCAGTTCTTC	CASSQEPQSSYNEQFF
-	TRBV27	TRBD2	14	TRBJ2-7	TGTGCCAGCAGTTCTTTGGGGGGGGCCTACGAGCAGTACTTC	CASSSLGGAYEQYF
-	TRBV7-8	-	20	TRBJ2-1	TGTGCCAGCAGCTTAGCCATATGGGGCCCAAAGGCGGGGTCCTACAATGAGCAGTTCTTC	CASSLAIWGPKAGSYNEQFF
-	TRBV7-3	-	16	TRBJ2-3	TGTGCCAGCAGCTTATTGCCAGCAGGGTCCACAGATACGCAGTATTTT	CASSLLPAGSTDTQYF
-	TRBV7-9	-	14	TRBJ2-4	TGTGCCAGCACCACTTTGGAGGTCAAAAACATTCAGTACTTC	CASTTLEVKNIQYF
-	TRBV5-1	-	14	TRBJ2-2	TGCGCCAGCAGCCCTAATGCGAACACCGGGGAGCTGTTTTTT	CASSPNANTGELFF
-	TRBV2	-	14	TRBJ2-7	TGTGCCAGCAGTGAATTACAGGGAAGCAACGAGCAGTACTTC	CASSELQGSNEQYF
-	TRBV19	TRBD2	14	TRBJ2-1	TGTGCCAGTAAACTAGCGGGAGTCGGGAATGAGCAGTTCTTC	CASKLAGVGNEQFF
-	TRBV2	-	14	TRBJ2-1	TGTGCCAGCAGTGAAGCTAGGGACTACAATGAGCAGTTCTTC	CASSEARDYNEQFF
-	TRBV5-1	TRBD2	15	TRBJ2-7	TGCGCCAGCAGCTCGGATAGCGGGAAGAAATACGAGCAGTACTTC	CASSSDSGKKYEQYF
-	TRBV19	-	16	TRBJ2-1	TGTGCCAGTAGTCCCGAGATCGGAGCCTACTACAATGAGCAGTTCTTC	CASSPEIGAYYNEQFF
-	TRBV28	-	15	TRBJ1-5	TGTGCCAGCAGTTGGGAGACAGCCGTTAATCAGCCCCAGCATTTT	CASSWETAVNQPQHF
-	TRBV2	-	12	TRBJ2-7	TGTGCCAGCAGAGGCGAATCCTACGAGCAGTACTTC	CASRGESYEQYF
-	TRBV7-3	TRBD1	15	TRBJ1-2	TGTGCCAGCAGACCCCGGGACAGGGGACACTATGGCTACACCTTC	CASRPRDRGHYGYTF
-	TRBV29-1	-	12	TRBJ1-1	TGCAGCGTTGAGTGGGGATTCACTGAAGCTTTCTTT	CSVEWGFTEAFF
once	TRBV28	-	12	TRBJ2-1	TGTGCCAGCAGGGCTAGTTCGGTAGAGCAGTTCTTC	CASRASSVEQFF
-	TRBV6-5	-	14	TRBJ1-4	TGTGCCAGCAGCAAACAGACTTATAATGAAAAACTGTTTTTT	CASSKQTYNEKLFF
once	TRBV4-1	-	14	TRBJ1-5	TGCGCCAGCAGCCCCACGGGCTCCAATCAGCCCCAGCATTTT	CASSPTGSNQPQHF
-	TRBV30	TRBD1	12	TRBJ1-2	TGTGCCTGGAGCACAGGGGACTATGGCTACACCTTC	CAWSTGDYGYTF
few	TRBV4-2	-	13	TRBJ2-7	TGTGCCAGCAGCCAAGGCCATTTGTACGAGCAGTACTTC	CASSQGHLYEQYF
-	TRBV5-5	TRBD2	16	TRBJ2-4	TGTGCCAGCAGCCTACTAGCGGGAGGCCCCAAAAACATTCAGTACTTC	CASSLLAGGPKNIQYF